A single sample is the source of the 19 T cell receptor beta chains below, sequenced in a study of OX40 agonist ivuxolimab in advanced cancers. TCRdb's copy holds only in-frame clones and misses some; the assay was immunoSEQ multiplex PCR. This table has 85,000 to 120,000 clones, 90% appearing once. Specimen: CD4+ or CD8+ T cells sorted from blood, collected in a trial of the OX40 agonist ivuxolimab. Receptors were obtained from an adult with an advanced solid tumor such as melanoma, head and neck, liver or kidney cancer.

DNA of the CDR3: TGTGCCAGTACAGCTACATATAATTCACCCCTCCACTTT. Its translation is CASTATYNSPLHF. V usage is TRBV19 and J usage is TRBJ1-6; no clear D gene. V dropped 7 bases and J dropped 4 bases, with 8 bases sitting between them. The CDR3 is 13 amino acids. Looked up from germline, CDR1 is LNHDA and CDR2 is SQIVND (reference sequence).

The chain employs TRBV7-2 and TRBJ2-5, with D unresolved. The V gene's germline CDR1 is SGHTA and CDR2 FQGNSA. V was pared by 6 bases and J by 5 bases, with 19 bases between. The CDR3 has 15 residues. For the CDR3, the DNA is TGTGCCAGCAGGAAACACCATTCCCCGTCGGAGACCCAGTACTTC. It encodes CASRKHHSPSETQYF. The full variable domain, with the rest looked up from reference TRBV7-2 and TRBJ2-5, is GAGVSQSPSNKVTEKGKDVELRCDPISGHTALYWYRQSLGQGLEFLIYFQGNSAPDKSGLPSDRFSAERTGGSVSTLTIQRTQQEDSAVYLCASRKHHSPSETQYFGPGTRLLVL.

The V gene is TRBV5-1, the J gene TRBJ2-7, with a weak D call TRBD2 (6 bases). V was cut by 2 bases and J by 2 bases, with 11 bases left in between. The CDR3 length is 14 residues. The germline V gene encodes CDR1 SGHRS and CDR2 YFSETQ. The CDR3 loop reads CASSLTLATYEQYF. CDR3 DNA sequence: TGCGCCAGCAGCTTAACACTAGCCACCTACGAGCAGTACTTC.

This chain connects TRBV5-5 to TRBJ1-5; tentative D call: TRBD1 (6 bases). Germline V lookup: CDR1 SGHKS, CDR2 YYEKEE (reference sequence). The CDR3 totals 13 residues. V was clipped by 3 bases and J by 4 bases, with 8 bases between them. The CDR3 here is CASSWTANQPQHF. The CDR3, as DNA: TGTGCCAGCAGCTGGACAGCTAATCAGCCCCAGCATTTT.

The CDR3 sequence: CASSLRTGGMNTEAFF. In DNA form, the CDR3 reads TGTGCCAGCAGCTTGAGGACAGGGGGGATGAACACTGAAGCTTTCTTT. This chain uses TRBV7-2 with TRBJ1-1; 10 nucleotides line up with TRBD1. Germline trimming cut 3 bases from V and 0 bases from J; bases unmatched to any gene: 4. Germline values: CDR1 SGHTA, CDR2 FQGNSA. The CDR3 sequence is 16 residues long.

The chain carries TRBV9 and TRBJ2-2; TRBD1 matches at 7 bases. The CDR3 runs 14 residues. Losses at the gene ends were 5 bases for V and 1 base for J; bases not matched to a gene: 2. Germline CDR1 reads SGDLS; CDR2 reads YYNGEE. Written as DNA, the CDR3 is TGTGCCAGCAGTCGGACAGGGAACACCGGGGAGCTGTTTTTT. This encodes CASSRTGNTGELFF.

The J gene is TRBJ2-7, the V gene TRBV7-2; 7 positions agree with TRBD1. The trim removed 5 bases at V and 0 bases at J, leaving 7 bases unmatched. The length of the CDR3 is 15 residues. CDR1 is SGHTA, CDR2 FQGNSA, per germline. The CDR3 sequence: CASSKGAGSSYEQYF. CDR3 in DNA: TGTGCCAGCAGCAAGGGGGCAGGGAGCTCCTACGAGCAGTACTTC.

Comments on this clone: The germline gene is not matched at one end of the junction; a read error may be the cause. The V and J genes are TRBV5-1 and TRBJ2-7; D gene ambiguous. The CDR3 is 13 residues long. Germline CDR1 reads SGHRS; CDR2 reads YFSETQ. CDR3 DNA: TGTGCCAGCAGCCTACAGAGCTCCTACGAGCAGTACTTC. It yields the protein CASSLQSSYEQYF.

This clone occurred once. CDR3 sequence reads: CASSTTYNQPQHF. DNA of the CDR3: TGTGCCAGCAGCACTACCTACAATCAGCCCCAGCATTTT. V and J are TRBV6-5 and TRBJ1-5; unclear D gene. V gave up 6 bases and J gave up 3 bases, with 9 bases separating them. Germline V gene data show CDR1 as MNHEY and CDR2 as SVGAGI. This CDR3 spans 13 amino acids.

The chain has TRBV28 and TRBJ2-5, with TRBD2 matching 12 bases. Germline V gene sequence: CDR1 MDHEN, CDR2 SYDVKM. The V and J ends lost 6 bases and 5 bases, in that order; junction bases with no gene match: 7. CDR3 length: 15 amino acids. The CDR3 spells CASSLAGGPGETQYF. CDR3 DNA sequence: TGTGCCAGCAGCCTAGCGGGGGGGCCGGGGGAGACCCAGTACTTC.

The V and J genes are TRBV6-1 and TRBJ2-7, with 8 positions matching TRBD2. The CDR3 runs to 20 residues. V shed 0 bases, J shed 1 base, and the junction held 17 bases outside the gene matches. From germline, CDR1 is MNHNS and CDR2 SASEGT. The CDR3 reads CASSEALPFIVAGLSYEQYF. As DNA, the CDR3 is TGTGCCAGCAGTGAAGCCCTTCCTTTTATAGTAGCGGGGTTATCCTACGAGCAGTACTTC.

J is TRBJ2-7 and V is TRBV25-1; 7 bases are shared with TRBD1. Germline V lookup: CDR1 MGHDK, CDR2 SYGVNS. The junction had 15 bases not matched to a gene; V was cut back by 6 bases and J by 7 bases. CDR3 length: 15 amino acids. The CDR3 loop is CASSQTLTGYREQYF. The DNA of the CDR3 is TGTGCCAGCAGCCAGACACTGACAGGGTATAGGGAGCAGTACTTC.

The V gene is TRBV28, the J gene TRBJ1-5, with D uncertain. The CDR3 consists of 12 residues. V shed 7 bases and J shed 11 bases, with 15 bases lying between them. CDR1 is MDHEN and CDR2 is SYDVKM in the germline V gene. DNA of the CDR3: TGTGCCAGCACATTCCAAGATGGGACCCAGCATTTT. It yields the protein CASTFQDGTQHF.

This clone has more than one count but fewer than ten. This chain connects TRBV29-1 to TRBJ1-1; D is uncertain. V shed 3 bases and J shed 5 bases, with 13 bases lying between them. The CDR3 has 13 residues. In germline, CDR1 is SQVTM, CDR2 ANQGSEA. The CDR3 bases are TGCAGCGTTGAGGAAACCTCGGGGACTGAAGCTTTCTTT. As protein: CSVEETSGTEAFF. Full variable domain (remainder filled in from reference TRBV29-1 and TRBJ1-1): SAVISQKPSRDICQRGTSLTIQCQVDSQVTMMFWYRQQPGQSLTLIATANQGSEATYESGFVIDKFPISRPNLTFSTLTVSNMSPEDSSIYLCSVEETSGTEAFFGQGTRLTVV.

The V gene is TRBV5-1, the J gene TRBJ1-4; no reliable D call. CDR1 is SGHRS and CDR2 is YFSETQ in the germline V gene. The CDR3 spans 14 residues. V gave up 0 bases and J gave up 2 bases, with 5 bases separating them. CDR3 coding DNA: TGCGCCAGCAGCTTGGGAACCACTAATGAAAAACTGTTTTTT. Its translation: CASSLGTTNEKLFF.

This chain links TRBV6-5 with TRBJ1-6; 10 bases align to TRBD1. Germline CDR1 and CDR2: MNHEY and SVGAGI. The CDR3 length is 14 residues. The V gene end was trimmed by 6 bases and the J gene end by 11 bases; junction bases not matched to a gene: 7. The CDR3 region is CASSRQGAATPLHF. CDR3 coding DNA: TGTGCCAGCAGCCGACAGGGGGCTGCGACACCCCTCCACTTT.

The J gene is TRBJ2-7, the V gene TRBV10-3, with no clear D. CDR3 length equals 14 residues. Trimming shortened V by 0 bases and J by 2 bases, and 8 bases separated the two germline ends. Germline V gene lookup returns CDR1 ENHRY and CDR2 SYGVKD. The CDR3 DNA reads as TGTGCCATCAGTGAGTCGCGGAAACCCTACGAGCAGTACTTC. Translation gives CAISESRKPYEQYF.

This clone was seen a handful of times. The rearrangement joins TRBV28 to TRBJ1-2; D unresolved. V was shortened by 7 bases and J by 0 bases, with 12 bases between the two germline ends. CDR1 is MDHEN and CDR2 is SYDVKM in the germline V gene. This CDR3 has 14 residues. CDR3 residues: CASNTDGTNYGYTF. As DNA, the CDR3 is TGTGCCAGCAACACGGACGGAACTAACTATGGCTACACCTTC.

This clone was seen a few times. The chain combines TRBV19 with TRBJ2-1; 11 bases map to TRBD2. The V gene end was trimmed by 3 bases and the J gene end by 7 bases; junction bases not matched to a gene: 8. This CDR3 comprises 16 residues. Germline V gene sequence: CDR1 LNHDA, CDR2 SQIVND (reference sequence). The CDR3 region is CASSILGASGGNEQFF. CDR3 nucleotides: TGTGCCAGTAGTATCCTTGGGGCTAGCGGGGGGAATGAGCAGTTCTTC.